The present T cell receptor (beta chain) was sequenced within a study of T-cell reconstitution after alpha-beta-depleted transplantation in children. Points from the study as a whole: It was newly produced T cells that mostly accounted for T-cell counts and diversity one year after transplant.

A word on this clonotype: Its antigen is unidentified.

Researchers prepared the TCRbeta library using unique molecular identifiers, the study reports. MiXCR was run by TCRdb on the PCR reads, yielding one entry per CDR3 protein. The profile shows almost 600,000 distinct CDR3 sequences, 25% to 30% of them singletons. Material: PBMCs, obtained before TCRalphabeta/CD19-depleted stem cell transplant. The sequence came from a boy less than two years old with Wiskott-Aldrich syndrome, due to receive a stem cell transplant.

Written as DNA, the CDR3 is TGCAGCGTTGTAAAGGGAGGCTCTGGAAACACCATATATTTT. Translated, it gives CSVVKGGSGNTIYF. The chain is built from TRBV29-1 and TRBJ1-3; no definite D call. The CDR3 length is 14 residues. Trimming removed 4 bases from V and 0 bases from J, with 10 bases in between. Germline CDR1 is SQVTM and CDR2 is ANQGSEA. Filled out from reference TRBV29-1 and TRBJ1-3, the complete variable domain reads SAVISQKPSRDICQRGTSLTIQCQVDSQVTMMFWYRQQPGQSLTLIATANQGSEATYESGFVIDKFPISRPNLTFSTLTVSNMSPEDSSIYLCSVVKGGSGNTIYFGEGSWLTVV.